This TCR beta chain was documented in a study of blood T cell repertoires in COVID-19. Method: immunoSEQ multiplex PCR; TCRdb's copy keeps in-frame clones and lacks some. The table includes 6,900 or so clones, around 85% detected once. The CDR3 is made up of 24 amino acids. With 3 bases clipped from V and 1 base from J, the junction kept 24 bases outside the gene matches. Germline V gene sequence: CDR1 SGDLS, CDR2 YYNGEE. This sequence joins TRBV9 and TRBJ2-1, with 14 nucleotides matching TRBD2. This sequence originates from a human donor in a cohort sampled during active COVID-19. Sequenced sample: peripheral blood. CDR3 protein: CASSGQSVVGQVTSGRGSYNEQFF. Written as DNA, the CDR3 is TGTGCCAGCAGCGGACAAAGCGTAGTGGGTCAAGTGACTAGCGGGAGGGGGTCCTACAATGAGCAGTTCTTC.